The clone carrying this T cell receptor (beta chain) was counted only a few times. Participants were aged about 18 to 100 years from around 26 US areas. This sample is drawn from a study of blood T cell repertoires in COVID-19. CDR3 size: 15 residues. Germline loops: CDR1 MNHEY, CDR2 SVGEGT. The V and J ends lost 5 bases and 4 bases, in that order; junction bases with no gene match: 10. Some clones are missing from TCRdb's copy, which holds only in-frame ones; the method was immunoSEQ multiplex PCR. The sample contains roughly 240,000 clones, around 85% of which appear only once. The chain recombines TRBV6-2 or TRBV6-3 with TRBJ1-1; 7 nucleotides line up with TRBD1. The clonotype comes from a woman aged 45 to 65 with acute COVID-19. Source material: PBMCs or T cells enriched from blood (not recorded which). This CDR3 is CASSRPTGLGTEAFF. CDR3 in DNA: TGTGCCAGCAGTCGACCGACAGGGCTGGGCACTGAAGCTTTCTTT.